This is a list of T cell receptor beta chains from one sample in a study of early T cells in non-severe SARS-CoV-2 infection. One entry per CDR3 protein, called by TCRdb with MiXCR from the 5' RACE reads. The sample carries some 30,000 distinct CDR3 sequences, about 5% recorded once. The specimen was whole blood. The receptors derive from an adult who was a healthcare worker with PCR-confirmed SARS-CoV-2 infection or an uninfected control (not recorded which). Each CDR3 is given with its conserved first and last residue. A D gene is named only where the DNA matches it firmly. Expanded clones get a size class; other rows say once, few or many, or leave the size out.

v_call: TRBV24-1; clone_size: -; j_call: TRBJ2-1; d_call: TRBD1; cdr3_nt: TGTGCCACCAGTGACCGAGGACAGGCCTACAATGAGCAGTTCTTC; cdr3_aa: CATSDRGQAYNEQFF
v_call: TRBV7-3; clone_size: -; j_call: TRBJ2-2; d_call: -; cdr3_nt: TGTGCCAGCAGCTTACCCCCCGGGGCACCTAACACCGGGGAGCTGTTTTTT; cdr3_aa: CASSLPPGAPNTGELFF
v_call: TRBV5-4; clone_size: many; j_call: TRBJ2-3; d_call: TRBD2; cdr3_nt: TGTGCCAGCAGCCGCGGACTAGCGGGAAGCACAGATACGCAGTATTTT; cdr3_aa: CASSRGLAGSTDTQYF
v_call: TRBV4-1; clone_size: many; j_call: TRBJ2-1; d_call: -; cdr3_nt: TGCGCCAGCAGCCTTCTTCTGGACCACAATGAGCAGTTCTTC; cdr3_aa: CASSLLLDHNEQFF
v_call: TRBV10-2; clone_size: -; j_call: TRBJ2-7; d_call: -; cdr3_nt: TGCGCCAGCAGTCCAGGTGGCGAGCAGTACTTC; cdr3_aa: CASSPGGEQYF
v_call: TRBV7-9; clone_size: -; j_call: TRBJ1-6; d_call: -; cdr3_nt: TGTGCCAGCAGCTTACAGGGACCCTCACCCCTCCACTTT; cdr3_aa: CASSLQGPSPLHF
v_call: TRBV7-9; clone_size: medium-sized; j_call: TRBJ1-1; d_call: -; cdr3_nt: TGTGCCAGCAGCTTAGTTGGGCGCGATGAAGCTTTCTTT; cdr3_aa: CASSLVGRDEAFF
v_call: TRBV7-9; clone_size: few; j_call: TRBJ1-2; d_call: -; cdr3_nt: TGTGCCAGCAGCTTACTGACAGACTCTAACTATGGCTACACCTTC; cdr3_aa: CASSLLTDSNYGYTF
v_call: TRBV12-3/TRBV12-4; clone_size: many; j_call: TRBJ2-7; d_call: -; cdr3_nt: TGTGCCAGCAGCCTACAGGCGTTCGAGCAGTACTTC; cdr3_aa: CASSLQAFEQYF
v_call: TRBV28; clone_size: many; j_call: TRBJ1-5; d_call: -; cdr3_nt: TGTGCCAGCAGTGCCCCCGAGGGGCTAGGCAATCAGCCCCAGCATTTT; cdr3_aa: CASSAPEGLGNQPQHF
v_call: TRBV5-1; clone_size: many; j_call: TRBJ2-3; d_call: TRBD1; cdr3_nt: TGCGCCAGCAGCCGCCAGACAGGGCTCAGCACAGATACGCAGTATTTT; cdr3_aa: CASSRQTGLSTDTQYF
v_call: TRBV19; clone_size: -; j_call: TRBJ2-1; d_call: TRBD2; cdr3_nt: TGTGCCAGTAGTATAGCAACTAGCGGGAGTAGAAATGAGCAGTTCTTC; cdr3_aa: CASSIATSGSRNEQFF
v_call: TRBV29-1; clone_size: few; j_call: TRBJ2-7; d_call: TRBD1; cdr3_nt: TGCAGCGTTGAATACGGGAATACGGGGACAGCCTACGAGCAGTACTTC; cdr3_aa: CSVEYGNTGTAYEQYF
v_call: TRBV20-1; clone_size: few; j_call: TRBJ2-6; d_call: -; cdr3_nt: TGCAGTGCTTTAGGCTCTGGGGCCAACGTCCTGACTTTC; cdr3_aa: CSALGSGANVLTF
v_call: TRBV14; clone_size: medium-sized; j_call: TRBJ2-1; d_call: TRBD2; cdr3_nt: TGTGCCAGCAGCCCGGGACTAGCGGGACCACCGTTGGGGGAGGTTGAGCAGTTCTTC; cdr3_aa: CASSPGLAGPPLGEVEQFF
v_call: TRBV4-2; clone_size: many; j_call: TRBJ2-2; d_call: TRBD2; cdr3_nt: TGTGCCAGCAGCCAAGACGGGACTAGCGGGGGCACCGGGGAGCTGTTTTTT; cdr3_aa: CASSQDGTSGGTGELFF
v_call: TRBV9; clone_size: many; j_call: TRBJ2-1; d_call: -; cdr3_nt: TGTGCCAGCAGCGTAGCGTCTACCTACAATGAGCAGTTCTTC; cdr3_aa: CASSVASTYNEQFF
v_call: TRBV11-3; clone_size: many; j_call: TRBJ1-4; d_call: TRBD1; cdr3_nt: TGTGCCAGCAGCACCCGGACAGGCACAACTAATGAAAAACTGTTTTTT; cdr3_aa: CASSTRTGTTNEKLFF
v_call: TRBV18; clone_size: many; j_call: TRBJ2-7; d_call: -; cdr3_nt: TGTGCCAGCTCACCAAGGGGTATCGACGAGCAGTACTTC; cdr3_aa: CASSPRGIDEQYF
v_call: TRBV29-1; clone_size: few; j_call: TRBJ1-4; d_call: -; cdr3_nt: TGCAGCGTTGGGGCGGGATTAAGAGAAAAACTGTTTTTT; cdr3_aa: CSVGAGLREKLFF
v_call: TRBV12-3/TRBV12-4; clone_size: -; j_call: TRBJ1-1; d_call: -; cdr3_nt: TGTGTCAGCTTCCTTGGGGTCACTGAAGCTTTCTTT; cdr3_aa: CVSFLGVTEAFF
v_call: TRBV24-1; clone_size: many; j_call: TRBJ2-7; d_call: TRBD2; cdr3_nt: TGTGCCACCAGTGCCGGGACTAGCGGGGATTACGAGCAGTACTTC; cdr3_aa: CATSAGTSGDYEQYF
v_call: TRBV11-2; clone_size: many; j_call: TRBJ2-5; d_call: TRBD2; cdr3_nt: TGTGCCAGCAGCCACGGACTAGCGCCACAAGAGACCCAGTACTTC; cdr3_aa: CASSHGLAPQETQYF
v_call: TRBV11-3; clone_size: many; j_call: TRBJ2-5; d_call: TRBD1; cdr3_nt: TGTGCCAGCAGCTTAGGCTCACGGGACAGTCAAGAGACCCAGTACTTC; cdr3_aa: CASSLGSRDSQETQYF
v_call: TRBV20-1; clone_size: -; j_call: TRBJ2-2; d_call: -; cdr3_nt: TGCAGTGCTAGAGATATCGCTCCACCGAACACCGGGGAGCTGTTTTTT; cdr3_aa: CSARDIAPPNTGELFF
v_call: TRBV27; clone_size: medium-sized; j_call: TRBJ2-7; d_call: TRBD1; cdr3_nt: TGTGCCAGCAGTTTAGTTGGGACAGGGATCCGCTACGAGCAGTACTTC; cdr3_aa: CASSLVGTGIRYEQYF
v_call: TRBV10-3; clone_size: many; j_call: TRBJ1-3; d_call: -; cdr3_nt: TGTGCCATCAGTTTCCGACTGCTATCCTCTGGAAACACCATATATTTT; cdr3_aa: CAISFRLLSSGNTIYF
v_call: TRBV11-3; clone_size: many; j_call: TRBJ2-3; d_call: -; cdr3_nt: TGTGCCAGCAGCTTAAGCGGCACAGATACGCAGTATTTT; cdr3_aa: CASSLSGTDTQYF